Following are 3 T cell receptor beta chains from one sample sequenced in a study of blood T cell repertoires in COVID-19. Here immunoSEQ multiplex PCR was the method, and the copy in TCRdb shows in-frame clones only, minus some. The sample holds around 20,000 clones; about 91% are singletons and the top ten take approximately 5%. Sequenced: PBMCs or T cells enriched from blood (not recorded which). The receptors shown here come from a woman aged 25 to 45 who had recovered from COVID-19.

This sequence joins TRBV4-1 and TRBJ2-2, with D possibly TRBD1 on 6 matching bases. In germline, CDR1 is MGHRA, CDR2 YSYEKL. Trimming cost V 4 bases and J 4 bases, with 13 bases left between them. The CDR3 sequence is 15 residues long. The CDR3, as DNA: TGCGCCAGCAGCCCGGACAGTCGGACCACCGGGGAGCTGTTTTTT. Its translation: CASSPDSRTTGELFF.

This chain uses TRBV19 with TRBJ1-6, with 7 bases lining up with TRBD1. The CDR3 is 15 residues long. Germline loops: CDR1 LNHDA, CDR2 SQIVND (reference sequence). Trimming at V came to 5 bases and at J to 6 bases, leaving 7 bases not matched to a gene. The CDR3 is CASSLQQGTNSPLHF. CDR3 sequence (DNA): TGTGCCAGTAGTTTACAACAGGGGACTAATTCACCCCTCCACTTT.

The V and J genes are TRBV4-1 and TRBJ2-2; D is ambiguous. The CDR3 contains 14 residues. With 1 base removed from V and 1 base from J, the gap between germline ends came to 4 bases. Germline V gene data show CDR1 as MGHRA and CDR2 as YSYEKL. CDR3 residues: CASSQAGNTGELFF. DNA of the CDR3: TGCGCCAGCAGCCAAGCGGGGAACACCGGGGAGCTGTTTTTT.